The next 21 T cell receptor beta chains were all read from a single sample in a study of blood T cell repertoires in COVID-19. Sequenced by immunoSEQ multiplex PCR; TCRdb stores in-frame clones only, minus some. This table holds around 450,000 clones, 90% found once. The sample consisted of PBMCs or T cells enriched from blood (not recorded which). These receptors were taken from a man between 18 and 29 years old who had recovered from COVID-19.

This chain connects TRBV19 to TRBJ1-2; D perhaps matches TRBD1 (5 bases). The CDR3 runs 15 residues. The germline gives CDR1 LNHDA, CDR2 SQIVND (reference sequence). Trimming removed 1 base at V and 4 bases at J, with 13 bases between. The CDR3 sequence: CASSIAVGDSYGYTF. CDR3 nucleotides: TGTGCCAGTAGTATAGCGGTCGGAGACAGCTATGGCTACACCTTC.

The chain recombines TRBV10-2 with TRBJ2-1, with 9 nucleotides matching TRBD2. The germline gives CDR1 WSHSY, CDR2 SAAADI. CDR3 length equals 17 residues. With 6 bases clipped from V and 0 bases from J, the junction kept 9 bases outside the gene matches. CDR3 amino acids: CASRPWTSESSYNEQFF. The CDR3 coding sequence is TGCGCCAGCAGACCATGGACTAGCGAGAGCTCCTACAATGAGCAGTTCTTC.

CDR3 sequence: CSVVLYGAGELFF. The CDR3 nucleotides are TGCAGCGTTGTACTCTACGGAGCCGGGGAGCTGTTTTTT. The chain carries TRBV29-1 and TRBJ2-2; D not resolved. CDR1 is SQVTM, CDR2 ANQGSEA, per germline. Trimming left V 4 bases short and J 6 bases short, with 12 bases between. The CDR3 is 13 amino acids.

The CDR3 protein is CAISVQGSGYTF. CDR3 bases: TGTGCCATCAGTGTACAGGGGTCTGGCTACACCTTC. This sequence joins TRBV10-3 and TRBJ1-2; TRBD1 matches at 7 bases. Per germline, CDR1 ENHRY and CDR2 SYGVKD. The CDR3 extends over 12 amino acids. The junction had 3 bases not matched to a gene; V was cut back by 4 bases and J by 7 bases.

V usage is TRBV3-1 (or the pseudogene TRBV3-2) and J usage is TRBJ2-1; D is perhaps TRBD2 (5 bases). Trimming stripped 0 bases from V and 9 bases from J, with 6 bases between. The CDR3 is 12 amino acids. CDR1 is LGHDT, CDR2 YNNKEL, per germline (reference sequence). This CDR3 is CASSQEGSEQFF. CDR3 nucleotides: TGTGCCAGCAGCCAAGAGGGGAGTGAGCAGTTCTTC.

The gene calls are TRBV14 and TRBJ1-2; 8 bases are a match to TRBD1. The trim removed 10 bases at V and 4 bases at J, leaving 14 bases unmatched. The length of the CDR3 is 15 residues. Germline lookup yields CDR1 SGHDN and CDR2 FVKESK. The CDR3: CANKTGARSSYGYTF. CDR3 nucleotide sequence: TGTGCCAACAAGACAGGGGCAAGATCTTCCTATGGCTACACCTTC.

CDR3 amino acids: CASSSDRGGANVLTF. CDR3 coding DNA: TGTGCCAGCAGCTCGGACAGGGGTGGGGCCAACGTCCTGACTTTC. The genes are TRBV11-3 and TRBJ2-6, with TRBD1 matching over 9 bases. The CDR3 runs to 15 residues. The germline gives CDR1 SGHNT, CDR2 YENEEA. J gave up 3 bases and V 4 bases, and 1 base lay outside the gene matches.

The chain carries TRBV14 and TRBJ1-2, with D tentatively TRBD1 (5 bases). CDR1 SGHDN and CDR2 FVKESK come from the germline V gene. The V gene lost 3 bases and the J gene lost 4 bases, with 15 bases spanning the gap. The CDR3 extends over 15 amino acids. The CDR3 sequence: CASSQNPRGGYGYTF. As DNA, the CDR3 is TGTGCCAGCAGCCAGAACCCGCGGGGCGGCTATGGCTACACCTTC.

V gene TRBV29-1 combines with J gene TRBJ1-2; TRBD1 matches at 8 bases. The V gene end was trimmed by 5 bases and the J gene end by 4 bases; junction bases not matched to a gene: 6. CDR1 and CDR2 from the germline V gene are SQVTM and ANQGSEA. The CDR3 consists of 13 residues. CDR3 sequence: CSVSNRGIYGYTF. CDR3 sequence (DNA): TGCAGCGTTTCAAACAGGGGGATCTATGGCTACACCTTC. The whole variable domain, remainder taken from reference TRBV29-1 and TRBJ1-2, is SAVISQKPSRDICQRGTSLTIQCQVDSQVTMMFWYRQQPGQSLTLIATANQGSEATYESGFVIDKFPISRPNLTFSTLTVSNMSPEDSSIYLCSVSNRGIYGYTFGSGTRLTVV.

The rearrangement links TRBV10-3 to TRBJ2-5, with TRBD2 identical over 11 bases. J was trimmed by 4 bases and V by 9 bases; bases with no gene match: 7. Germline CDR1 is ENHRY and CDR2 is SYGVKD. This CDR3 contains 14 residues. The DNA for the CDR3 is TGTGCCATAAGTCCCGGGACTAGCGGAGAGACCCAGTACTTC. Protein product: CAISPGTSGETQYF.

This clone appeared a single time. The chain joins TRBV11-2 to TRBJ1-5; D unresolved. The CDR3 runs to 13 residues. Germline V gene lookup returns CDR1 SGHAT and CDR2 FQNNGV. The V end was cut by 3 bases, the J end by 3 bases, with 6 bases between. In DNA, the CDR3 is TGTGCCAGCAGCTTTATTAACAATCAGCCCCAGCATTTT. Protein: CASSFINNQPQHF.

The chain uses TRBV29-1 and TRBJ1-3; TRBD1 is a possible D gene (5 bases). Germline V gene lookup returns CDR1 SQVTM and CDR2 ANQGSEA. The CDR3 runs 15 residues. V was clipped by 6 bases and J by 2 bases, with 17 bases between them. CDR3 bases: TGCAGCGTCTCCTTTGGGGGACTAACTGGAAACACCATATATTTT. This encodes CSVSFGGLTGNTIYF.

CDR3 region: CASSDGAGGSTDTQYF. Here the CDR3 DNA reads TGTGCCAGCAGTGACGGAGCGGGAGGTAGCACAGATACGCAGTATTTT. The chain uses TRBV6-4 and TRBJ2-3; 9 nucleotides line up with TRBD2. V lost 2 bases, J lost 0 bases, and 3 bases stayed unmatched. The CDR3 spans 16 residues. The V gene's germline CDR1 is MRHNA and CDR2 SNTAGT.

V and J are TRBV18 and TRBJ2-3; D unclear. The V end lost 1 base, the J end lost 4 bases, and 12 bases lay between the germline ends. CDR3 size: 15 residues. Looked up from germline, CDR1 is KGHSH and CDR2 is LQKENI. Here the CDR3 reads CASSPLETRADTQYF. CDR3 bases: TGTGCCAGCTCACCACTTGAAACGCGTGCAGATACGCAGTATTTT.

CDR3 residues: CASTPPGDTGELFF. In DNA form, the CDR3 reads TGTGCCAGTACCCCTCCAGGGGATACCGGGGAGCTGTTTTTT. The J gene is TRBJ2-2, the V gene TRBV19, with a weak D call TRBD1 (6 bases). Germline V gives CDR1 LNHDA, CDR2 SQIVND (reference sequence). Deletions cut 7 bases from V and 5 bases from J, with 14 bases between. The CDR3 covers 14 residues.

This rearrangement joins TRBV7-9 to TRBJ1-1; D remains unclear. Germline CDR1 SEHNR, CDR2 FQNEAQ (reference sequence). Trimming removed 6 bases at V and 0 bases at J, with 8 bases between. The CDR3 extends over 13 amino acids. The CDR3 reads CASRRTLNTEAFF. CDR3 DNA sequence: TGTGCCAGCAGGCGAACCTTGAACACTGAAGCTTTCTTT.

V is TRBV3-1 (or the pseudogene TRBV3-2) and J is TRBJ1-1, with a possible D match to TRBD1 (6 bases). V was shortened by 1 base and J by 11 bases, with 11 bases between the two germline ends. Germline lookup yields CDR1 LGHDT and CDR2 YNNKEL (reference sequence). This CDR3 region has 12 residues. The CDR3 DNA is TGTGCCAGCAGCCAAGGACAGGCGAAGGCTTTCTTT. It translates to CASSQGQAKAFF.

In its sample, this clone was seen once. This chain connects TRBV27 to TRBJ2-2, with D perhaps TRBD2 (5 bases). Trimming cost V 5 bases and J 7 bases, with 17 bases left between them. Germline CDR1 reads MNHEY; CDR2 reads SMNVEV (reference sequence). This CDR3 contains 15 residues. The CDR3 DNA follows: TGTGCCAGCAGTGGTAGCATCGCCGGGGTCGGGGAGCTGTTTTTT. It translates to CASSGSIAGVGELFF.

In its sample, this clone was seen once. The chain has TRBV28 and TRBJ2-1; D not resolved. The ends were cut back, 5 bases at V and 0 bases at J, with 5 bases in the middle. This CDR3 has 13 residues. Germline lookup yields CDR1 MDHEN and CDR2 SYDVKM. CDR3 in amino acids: CASSLSSYNEQFF. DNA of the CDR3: TGTGCCAGCAGTCTGAGCTCCTACAATGAGCAGTTCTTC. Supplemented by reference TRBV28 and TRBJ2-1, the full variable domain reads DVKVTQSSRYLVKRTGEKVFLECVQDMDHENMFWYRQDPGLGLRLIYFSYDVKMKEKGDIPEGYSVSREKKERFSLILESASTNQTSMYLCASSLSSYNEQFFGPGTRLTVL.

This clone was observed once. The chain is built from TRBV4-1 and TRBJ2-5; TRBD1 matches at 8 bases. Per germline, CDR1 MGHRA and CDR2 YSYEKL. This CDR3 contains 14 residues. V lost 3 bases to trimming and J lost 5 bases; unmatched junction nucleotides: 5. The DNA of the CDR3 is TGCGCCAGCAGCCAGACAGGGGTGATCGAGACCCAGTACTTC. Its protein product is CASSQTGVIETQYF.

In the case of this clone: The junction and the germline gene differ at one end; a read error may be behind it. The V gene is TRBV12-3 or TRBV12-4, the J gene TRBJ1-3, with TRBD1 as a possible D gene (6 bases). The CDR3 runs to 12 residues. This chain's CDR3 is CASSSGGTKADF. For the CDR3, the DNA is TGTGCCAGCAGTTCCGGGGGGACAAAGGCTGATTTT.